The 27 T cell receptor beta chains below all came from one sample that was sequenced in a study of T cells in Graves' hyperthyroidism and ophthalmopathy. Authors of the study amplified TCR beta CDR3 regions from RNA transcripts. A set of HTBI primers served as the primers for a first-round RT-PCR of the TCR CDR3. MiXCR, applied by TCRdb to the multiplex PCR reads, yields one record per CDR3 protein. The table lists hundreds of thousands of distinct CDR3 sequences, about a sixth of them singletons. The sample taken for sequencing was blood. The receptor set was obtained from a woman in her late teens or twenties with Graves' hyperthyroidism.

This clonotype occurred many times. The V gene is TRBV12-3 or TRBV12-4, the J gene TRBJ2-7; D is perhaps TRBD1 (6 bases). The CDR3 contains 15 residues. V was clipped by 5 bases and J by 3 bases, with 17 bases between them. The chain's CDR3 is CASSRHPGQIYEQYF. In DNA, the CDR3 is TGTGCCAGCAGTCGACATCCCGGACAGATCTACGAGCAGTACTTC.

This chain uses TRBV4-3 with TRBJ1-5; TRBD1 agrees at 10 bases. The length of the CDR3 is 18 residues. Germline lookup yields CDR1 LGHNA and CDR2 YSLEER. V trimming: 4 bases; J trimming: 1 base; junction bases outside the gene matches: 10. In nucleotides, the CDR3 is TGCGCCAGCAGCCCCGACAGGGGGCTAATGTGGAGCAATCAGCCCCAGCATTTT. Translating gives CASSPDRGLMWSNQPQHF.

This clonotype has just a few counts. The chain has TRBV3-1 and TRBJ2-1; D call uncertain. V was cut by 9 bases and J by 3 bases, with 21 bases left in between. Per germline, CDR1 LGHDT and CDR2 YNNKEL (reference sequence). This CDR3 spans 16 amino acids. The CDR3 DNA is TGTGCCAGTAGTCGGTTCGGCGGCTTTCTCTACAATGAGCAGTTCTTC. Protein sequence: CASSRFGGFLYNEQFF.

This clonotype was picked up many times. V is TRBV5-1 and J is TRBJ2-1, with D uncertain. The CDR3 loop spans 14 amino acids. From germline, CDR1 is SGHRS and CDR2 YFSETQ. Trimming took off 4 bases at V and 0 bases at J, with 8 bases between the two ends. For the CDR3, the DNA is TGCGCCAGCAGCATGACTGGCTCCTACAATGAGCAGTTCTTC. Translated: CASSMTGSYNEQFF.

The CDR3 nucleotides read TGCAGCGTTGTTATGAGGGGCGAGCAGTACTTC. Its protein product is CSVVMRGEQYF. The chain carries TRBV29-1 and TRBJ2-7, with D tentatively TRBD1 or TRBD2 (5 bases each). CDR1 is SQVTM and CDR2 is ANQGSEA in the germline V gene. This CDR3 has 11 amino acids. The V end lost 4 bases, the J end lost 6 bases, and 10 bases lay between the germline ends.

The CDR3 DNA reads TGTGCCAGCAGGGGGCCCGGGGGCTATGGCTACACCTTC. This encodes CASRGPGGYGYTF. The chain links TRBV6-1 to TRBJ1-2; weak D call: TRBD1 (5 bases). Trimming took off 6 bases at V and 4 bases at J, with 12 bases between the two ends. The CDR3 has 13 residues. Per germline, CDR1 MNHNS and CDR2 SASEGT.

The CDR3 loop reads CASSSGQLQETQYF. DNA of the CDR3: TGCGCCAGCAGCTCGGGACAGCTTCAAGAGACCCAGTACTTC. The rearrangement links TRBV5-1 to TRBJ2-5; 7 nucleotides align to TRBD1. Trimming cost V 3 bases and J 2 bases; bases outside gene matches: 4. This CDR3 is built from 14 residues. Germline V lookup: CDR1 SGHRS, CDR2 YFSETQ.

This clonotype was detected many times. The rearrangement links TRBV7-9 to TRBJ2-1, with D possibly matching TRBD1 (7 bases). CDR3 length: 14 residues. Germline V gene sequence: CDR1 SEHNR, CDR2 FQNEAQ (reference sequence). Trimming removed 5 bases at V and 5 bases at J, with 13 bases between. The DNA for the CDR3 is TGTGCCAGCAGCGACCGCGGGACAGACAATGAGCAGTTCTTC. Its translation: CASSDRGTDNEQFF.

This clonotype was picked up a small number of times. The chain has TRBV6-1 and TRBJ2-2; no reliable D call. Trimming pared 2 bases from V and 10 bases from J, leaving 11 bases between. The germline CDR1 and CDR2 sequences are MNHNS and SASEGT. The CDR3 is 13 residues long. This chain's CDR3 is CASSETMWVELFF. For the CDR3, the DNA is TGTGCCAGCAGTGAAACGATGTGGGTGGAGCTGTTTTTT.

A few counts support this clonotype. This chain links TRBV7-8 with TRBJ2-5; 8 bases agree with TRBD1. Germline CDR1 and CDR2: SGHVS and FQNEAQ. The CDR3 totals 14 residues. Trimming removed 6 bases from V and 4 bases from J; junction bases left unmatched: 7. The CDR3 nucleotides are TGTGCCAGCAGAAACAGGGGGTTGAGAGAGACCCAGTACTTC. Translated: CASRNRGLRETQYF.

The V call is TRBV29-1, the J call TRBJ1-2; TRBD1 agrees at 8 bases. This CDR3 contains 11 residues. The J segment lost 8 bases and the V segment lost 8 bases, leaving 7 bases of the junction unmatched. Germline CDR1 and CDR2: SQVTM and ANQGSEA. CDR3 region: CSLDRDLGYTF. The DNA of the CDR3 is TGCAGCTTGGACAGGGACCTAGGCTACACCTTC.

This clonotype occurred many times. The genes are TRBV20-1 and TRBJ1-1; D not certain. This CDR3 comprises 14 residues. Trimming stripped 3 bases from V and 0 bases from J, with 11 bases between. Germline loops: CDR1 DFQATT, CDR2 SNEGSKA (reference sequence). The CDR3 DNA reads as TGCAGTGCTAGTAATCCGGTAATGAACACTGAAGCTTTCTTT. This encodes CSASNPVMNTEAFF.

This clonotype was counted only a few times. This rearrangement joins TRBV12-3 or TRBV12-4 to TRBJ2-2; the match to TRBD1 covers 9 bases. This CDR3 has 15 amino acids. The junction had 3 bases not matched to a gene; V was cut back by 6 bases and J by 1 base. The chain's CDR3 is CASRTGQGNTGELFF. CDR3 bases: TGTGCCAGCAGAACGGGACAGGGGAACACCGGGGAGCTGTTTTTT.

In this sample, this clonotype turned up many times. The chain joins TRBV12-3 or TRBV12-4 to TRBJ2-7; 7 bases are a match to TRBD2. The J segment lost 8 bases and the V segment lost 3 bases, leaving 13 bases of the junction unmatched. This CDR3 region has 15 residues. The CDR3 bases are TGTGCCAGCAGTTTGGTATCGGGAACGGGAGGCCAGCAGTACTTC. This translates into CASSLVSGTGGQQYF.

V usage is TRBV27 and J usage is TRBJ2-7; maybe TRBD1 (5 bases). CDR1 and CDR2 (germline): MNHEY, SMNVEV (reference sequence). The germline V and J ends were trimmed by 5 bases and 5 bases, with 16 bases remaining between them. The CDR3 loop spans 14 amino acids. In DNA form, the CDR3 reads TGTGCCAGCAGTACCCCCTCAGGGTTCGACGAGCAGTACTTC. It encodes CASSTPSGFDEQYF.

The CDR3, as DNA: TGTGCCAGCAGCGCGGGGGGGCTAGCTCCAGATACGCAGTATTTT. It codes for CASSAGGLAPDTQYF. This chain links TRBV9 with TRBJ2-3; 8 nucleotides line up with TRBD2. The CDR3 has 15 amino acids. Germline trimming cut 3 bases from V and 4 bases from J; bases unmatched to any gene: 7. The germline V gene encodes CDR1 SGDLS and CDR2 YYNGEE.

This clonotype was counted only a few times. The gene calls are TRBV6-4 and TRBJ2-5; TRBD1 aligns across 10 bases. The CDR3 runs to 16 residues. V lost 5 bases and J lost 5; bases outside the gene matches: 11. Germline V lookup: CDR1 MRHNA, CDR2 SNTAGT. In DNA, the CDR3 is TGTGCCAGCAGTTACTATGGGACAGGGGATGAGGAGACCCAGTACTTC. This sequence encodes CASSYYGTGDEETQYF.

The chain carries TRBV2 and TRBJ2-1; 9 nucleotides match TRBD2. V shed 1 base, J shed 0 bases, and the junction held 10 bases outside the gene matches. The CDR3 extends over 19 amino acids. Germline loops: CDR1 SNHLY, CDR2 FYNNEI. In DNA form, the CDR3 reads TGTGCCAGCAGTGAAGAAGGGAGGCGGGAGGGCCACTCCTACAATGAGCAGTTCTTC. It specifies CASSEEGRREGHSYNEQFF.

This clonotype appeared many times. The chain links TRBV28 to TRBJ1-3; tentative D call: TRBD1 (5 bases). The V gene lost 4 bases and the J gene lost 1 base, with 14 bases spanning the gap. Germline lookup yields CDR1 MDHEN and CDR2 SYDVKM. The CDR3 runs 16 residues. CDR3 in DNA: TGTGCCAGCAGTTCCCCAAGTGGGGGGTCTGGAAACACCATATATTTT. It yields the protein CASSSPSGGSGNTIYF. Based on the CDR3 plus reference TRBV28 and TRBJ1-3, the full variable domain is DVKVTQSSRYLVKRTGEKVFLECVQDMDHENMFWYRQDPGLGLRLIYFSYDVKMKEKGDIPEGYSVSREKKERFSLILESASTNQTSMYLCASSSPSGGSGNTIYFGEGSWLTVV.

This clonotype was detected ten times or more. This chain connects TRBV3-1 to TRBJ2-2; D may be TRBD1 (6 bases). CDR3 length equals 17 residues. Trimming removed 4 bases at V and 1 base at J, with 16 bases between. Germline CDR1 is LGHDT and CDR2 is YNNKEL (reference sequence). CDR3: CASSLRQAAMNTGELFF. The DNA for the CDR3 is TGTGCCAGCAGCCTTAGACAGGCGGCTATGAACACCGGGGAGCTGTTTTTT.

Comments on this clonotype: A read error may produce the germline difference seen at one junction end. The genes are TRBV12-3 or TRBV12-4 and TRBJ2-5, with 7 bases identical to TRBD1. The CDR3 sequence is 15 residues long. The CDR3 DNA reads TGTGCCAGCAGTTTCATAGGGGGCCACCAAGAGACCCAGTGCTTC. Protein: CASSFIGGHQETQCF.

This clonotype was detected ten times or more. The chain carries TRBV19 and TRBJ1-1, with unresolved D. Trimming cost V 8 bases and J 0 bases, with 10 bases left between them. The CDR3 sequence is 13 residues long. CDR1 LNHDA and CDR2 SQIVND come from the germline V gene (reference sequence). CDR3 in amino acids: CASARRLNTEAFF. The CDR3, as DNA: TGTGCCAGTGCCCGCCGTTTGAACACTGAAGCTTTCTTT.

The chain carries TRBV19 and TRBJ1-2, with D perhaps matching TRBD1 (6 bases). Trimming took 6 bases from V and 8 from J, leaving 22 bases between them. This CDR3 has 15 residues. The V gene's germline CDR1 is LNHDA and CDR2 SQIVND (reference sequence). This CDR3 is CASRPMTGRRGGYTF. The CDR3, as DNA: TGTGCCAGTAGACCCATGACAGGTCGGCGAGGGGGCTACACCTTC. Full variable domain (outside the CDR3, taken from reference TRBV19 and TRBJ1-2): DGGITQSPKYLFRKEGQNVTLSCEQNLNHDAMYWYRQDPGQGLRLIYYSQIVNDFQKGDIAEGYSVSREKKESFPLTVTSAQKNPTAFYLCASRPMTGRRGGYTFGSGTRLTVV.

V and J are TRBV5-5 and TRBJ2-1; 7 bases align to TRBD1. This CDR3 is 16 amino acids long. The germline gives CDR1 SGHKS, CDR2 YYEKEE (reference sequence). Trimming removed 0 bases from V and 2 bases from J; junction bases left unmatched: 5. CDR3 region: CASSLDRGRPYNEQFF. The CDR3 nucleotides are TGTGCCAGCAGCTTGGATAGGGGGCGCCCCTACAATGAGCAGTTCTTC.

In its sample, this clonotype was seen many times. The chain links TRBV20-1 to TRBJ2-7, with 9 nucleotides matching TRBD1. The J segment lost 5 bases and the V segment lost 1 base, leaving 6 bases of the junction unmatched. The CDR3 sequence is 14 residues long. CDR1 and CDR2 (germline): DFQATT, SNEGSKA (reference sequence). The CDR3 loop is CSARGDRVDHEQYF. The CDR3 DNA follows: TGCAGTGCTAGAGGGGACAGGGTCGACCACGAGCAGTACTTC.

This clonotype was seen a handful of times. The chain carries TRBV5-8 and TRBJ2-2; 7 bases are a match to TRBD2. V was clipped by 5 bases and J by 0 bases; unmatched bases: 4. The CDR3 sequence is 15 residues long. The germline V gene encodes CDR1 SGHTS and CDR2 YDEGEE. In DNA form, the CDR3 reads TGTGCCAGCAGACGGCGGGGGACGAACACCGGGGAGCTGTTTTTT. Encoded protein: CASRRRGTNTGELFF.

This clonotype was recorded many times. CDR3 nucleotide sequence: TGTGCCAGCAGCTTACAGGGACCCACTGAAGCTTTCTTT. This sequence encodes CASSLQGPTEAFF. This chain links TRBV27 with TRBJ1-1; TRBD1 is a possible D gene (6 bases). Germline-derived CDR1 and CDR2 are MNHEY and SMNVEV (reference sequence). CDR3 length equals 13 residues. Trimming cost V 6 bases and J 4 bases, with 12 bases left between them.